This is a list of T cell receptor beta chains from one sample in a study of T cells in Graves' hyperthyroidism and ophthalmopathy. TCRdb reprocessed the multiplex PCR reads via MiXCR and lists one record per CDR3 protein. The sample lists about 610,000 distinct CDR3 sequences; about 14% were seen once. The sequenced material came from blood. These receptors were collected from a woman aged 40 to 50 with Graves' ophthalmopathy. Each CDR3 is given with its conserved first and last residue. D genes are given only for firm matches. The listing skips clone size in some rows; elsewhere it reads once, few, many or a size class.

d_gene: TRBD2; v_gene: TRBV6-2/TRBV6-3; j_gene: TRBJ2-7; abundance: many; CDR3aa: CASSPTLAGTYEQYF; CDR3nt: TGTGCCAGCAGCCCCACGCTAGCGGGAACCTACGAGCAGTACTTC
d_gene: NA; v_gene: TRBV5-1; j_gene: TRBJ2-7; abundance: many; CDR3aa: CASSENEVYEQYF; CDR3nt: TGCGCCAGCAGCGAAAATGAAGTCTACGAGCAGTACTTC
d_gene: NA; v_gene: TRBV7-2; j_gene: TRBJ1-5; abundance: many; CDR3aa: CASSLVNAAGQPQHF; CDR3nt: TGTGCCAGCAGCTTAGTGAACGCAGCTGGGCAGCCCCAGCATTTT
d_gene: NA; v_gene: TRBV2; j_gene: TRBJ1-1; abundance: many; CDR3aa: CASNFPPENTEAFF; CDR3nt: TGTGCCAGCAACTTCCCCCCTGAGAACACTGAAGCTTTCTTT
d_gene: NA; v_gene: TRBV6-5; j_gene: TRBJ1-1; abundance: many; CDR3aa: CASSYSFVEQGTEAFF; CDR3nt: TGTGCCAGCAGTTACTCGTTCGTTGAACAAGGCACTGAAGCTTTCTTT
d_gene: NA; v_gene: TRBV29-1; j_gene: TRBJ1-1; abundance: many; CDR3aa: CSVNTMNTEAFF; CDR3nt: TGCAGCGTTAACACGATGAACACTGAAGCTTTCTTT
d_gene: NA; v_gene: TRBV12-3/TRBV12-4; j_gene: TRBJ2-5; abundance: many; CDR3aa: CASSSQLQETQYF; CDR3nt: TGTGCCAGCAGTTCCCAGCTACAAGAGACCCAGTACTTC
d_gene: NA; v_gene: TRBV6-6; j_gene: TRBJ2-6; abundance: many; CDR3aa: CASNVGRVLEGTLAGANVLTF; CDR3nt: TGTGCCAGCAACGTCGGCAGGGTCCTTGAAGGTACCCTGGCTGGGGCCAACGTCCTGACTTTC
d_gene: NA; v_gene: TRBV7-2; j_gene: TRBJ2-7; abundance: many; CDR3aa: CASSLEDSPYEQYF; CDR3nt: TGTGCCAGCAGCTTAGAAGACAGCCCCTACGAGCAGTACTTC
d_gene: TRBD1; v_gene: TRBV6-2/TRBV6-3; j_gene: TRBJ2-4; abundance: few; CDR3aa: CASSHDRDLAKNIQYF; CDR3nt: TGTGCCAGCAGCCACGACAGGGACCTAGCCAAAAACATTCAGTACTTC
d_gene: NA; v_gene: TRBV18; j_gene: TRBJ2-7; abundance: few; CDR3aa: CASSPTDTIDEPYEQYF; CDR3nt: TGTGCCAGCTCACCGACGGATACAATCGATGAACCCTACGAGCAGTACTTC
d_gene: TRBD1; v_gene: TRBV6-2/TRBV6-3; j_gene: TRBJ2-7; abundance: few; CDR3aa: CASSYTGGHEQYF; CDR3nt: TGTGCCAGCAGTTACACAGGGGGCCACGAGCAGTACTTC
d_gene: NA; v_gene: TRBV11-1; j_gene: TRBJ2-2; abundance: NA; CDR3aa: CASSLDYRRSNTGELFF; CDR3nt: TGTGCCAGCAGCTTAGACTACAGGAGATCGAACACCGGGGAGCTGTTTTTT
d_gene: TRBD2; v_gene: TRBV18; j_gene: TRBJ2-1; abundance: once; CDR3aa: CASSPMTSAGEQFF; CDR3nt: TGTGCCAGCTCACCAATGACTAGCGCGGGCGAGCAGTTCTTC
d_gene: NA; v_gene: TRBV5-5; j_gene: TRBJ2-5; abundance: NA; CDR3aa: CASSLVPGKETQYF; CDR3nt: TGTGCCAGCAGCTTGGTTCCAGGGAAAGAGACCCAGTACTTC
d_gene: NA; v_gene: TRBV29-1; j_gene: TRBJ1-3; abundance: many; CDR3aa: CSVQFVSGNTIYF; CDR3nt: TGCAGCGTTCAGTTCGTCTCTGGAAACACCATATATTTT
d_gene: TRBD2; v_gene: TRBV2; j_gene: TRBJ2-7; abundance: many; CDR3aa: CASSESILAGGIHSYEQYF; CDR3nt: TGTGCCAGCAGTGAGTCTATACTAGCGGGAGGGATTCACTCCTACGAGCAGTACTTC
d_gene: NA; v_gene: TRBV12-3/TRBV12-4; j_gene: TRBJ2-7; abundance: many; CDR3aa: CASSSLSEQYF; CDR3nt: TGTGCCAGCAGCTCTCTATCCGAGCAGTACTTC
d_gene: NA; v_gene: TRBV7-2; j_gene: TRBJ2-5; abundance: many; CDR3aa: CASSLVNQETQYF; CDR3nt: TGTGCCAGCAGTTTAGTAAATCAAGAGACCCAGTACTTC
d_gene: TRBD2; v_gene: TRBV3-1; j_gene: TRBJ2-7; abundance: NA; CDR3aa: CASRPGLAGAPYEQYF; CDR3nt: TGTGCCAGCAGACCTGGACTAGCGGGAGCACCCTACGAGCAGTACTTC
d_gene: TRBD1; v_gene: TRBV3-1; j_gene: TRBJ1-1; abundance: many; CDR3aa: CASSDRGRSTEAFF; CDR3nt: TGTGCCAGCAGCGACAGGGGGCGTAGCACTGAAGCTTTCTTT
d_gene: TRBD1; v_gene: TRBV27; j_gene: TRBJ2-7; abundance: many; CDR3aa: CASSLIGTGNEQYF; CDR3nt: TGTGCCAGCAGTTTAATAGGGACAGGGAACGAGCAGTACTTC
d_gene: TRBD1; v_gene: TRBV28; j_gene: TRBJ1-2; abundance: many; CDR3aa: CASRLGQETYGYTF; CDR3nt: TGTGCCAGCAGACTTGGACAGGAGACCTATGGCTACACCTTC
d_gene: NA; v_gene: TRBV27; j_gene: TRBJ2-2; abundance: many; CDR3aa: CASRGLNTGELFF; CDR3nt: TGTGCCAGCAGGGGATTGAACACCGGGGAGCTGTTTTTT
d_gene: NA; v_gene: TRBV6-1; j_gene: TRBJ2-7; abundance: many; CDR3aa: CASSPRISSYEQYF; CDR3nt: TGTGCCAGCAGCCCCCGGATTAGCTCCTACGAGCAGTACTTC
d_gene: NA; v_gene: TRBV28; j_gene: TRBJ1-6; abundance: many; CDR3aa: CASGAGTWNSPLHF; CDR3nt: TGTGCCAGCGGTGCGGGGACGTGGAATTCACCCCTCCACTTT
d_gene: NA; v_gene: TRBV25-1; j_gene: TRBJ2-4; abundance: few; CDR3aa: CASSESGRAGSMVNIQYF; CDR3nt: TGTGCCAGCAGTGAATCGGGCAGAGCCGGTAGCATGGTAAACATTCAGTACTTC
d_gene: NA; v_gene: TRBV20-1; j_gene: TRBJ1-2; abundance: many; CDR3aa: CSARVAGPGYTF; CDR3nt: TGCAGTGCTAGAGTGGCAGGGCCTGGCTACACCTTC
d_gene: TRBD1; v_gene: TRBV11-2; j_gene: TRBJ2-7; abundance: many; CDR3aa: CASSDTGTGRYEQYF; CDR3nt: TGTGCCAGCAGCGATACCGGGACAGGACGCTACGAGCAGTACTTC
d_gene: TRBD2; v_gene: TRBV18; j_gene: TRBJ2-7; abundance: NA; CDR3aa: CASSPATPAASGTLSTYEQYF; CDR3nt: TGTGCCAGCTCACCCGCTACACCAGCGGCTAGCGGAACTTTATCGACCTACGAGCAGTACTTC
d_gene: NA; v_gene: TRBV6-1; j_gene: TRBJ1-6; abundance: NA; CDR3aa: CASRGTNSPLHF; CDR3nt: TGTGCCAGCAGGGGGACTAATTCACCCCTCCACTTT
d_gene: NA; v_gene: TRBV10-3; j_gene: TRBJ1-2; abundance: many; CDR3aa: CAISDGYRDGYTF; CDR3nt: TGTGCCATCAGTGACGGCTACAGGGATGGCTACACCTTC
d_gene: NA; v_gene: TRBV28; j_gene: TRBJ2-7; abundance: NA; CDR3aa: CATLGSAYEQYF; CDR3nt: TGTGCCACCCTTGGCAGCGCCTACGAGCAGTACTTC
d_gene: NA; v_gene: TRBV11-3; j_gene: TRBJ2-2; abundance: many; CDR3aa: CASSLGLLLWAGELFF; CDR3nt: TGTGCCAGCAGCTTAGGGTTACTTTTGTGGGCCGGGGAGCTGTTTTTT
d_gene: TRBD1; v_gene: TRBV6-5; j_gene: TRBJ1-1; abundance: many; CDR3aa: CASSYSQGGTTEAFF; CDR3nt: TGTGCCAGCAGTTACTCGCAGGGGGGGACCACTGAAGCTTTCTTT
d_gene: NA; v_gene: TRBV27; j_gene: TRBJ2-7; abundance: many; CDR3aa: CASSLGNRGYEQYF; CDR3nt: TGTGCCAGCAGTTTGGGCAATAGGGGCTACGAGCAGTACTTC
d_gene: NA; v_gene: TRBV27; j_gene: TRBJ2-7; abundance: few; CDR3aa: CASRLGQSDSYEQYF; CDR3nt: TGTGCCAGCAGGTTAGGACAGAGTGACTCCTACGAGCAGTACTTC
d_gene: NA; v_gene: TRBV6-1; j_gene: TRBJ2-2; abundance: few; CDR3aa: CASSPGSQHTGELFF; CDR3nt: TGTGCCAGCAGTCCGGGGAGTCAGCACACCGGGGAGCTGTTTTTT
d_gene: NA; v_gene: TRBV20-1; j_gene: TRBJ2-7; abundance: many; CDR3aa: CSAWGDLFYEQYF; CDR3nt: TGCAGTGCTTGGGGGGACTTATTCTACGAGCAGTACTTC
d_gene: NA; v_gene: TRBV3-1; j_gene: TRBJ1-2; abundance: once; CDR3aa: CASSQEGGGWFSYTF; CDR3nt: TGTGCCAGCAGCCAAGAGGGAGGGGGGTGGTTTAGCTACACCTTC
d_gene: NA; v_gene: TRBV11-2; j_gene: TRBJ1-2; abundance: NA; CDR3aa: CASSLGHRGTVGGYTF; CDR3nt: TGTGCCAGCAGCTTAGGACATCGGGGGACCGTGGGAGGCTACACCTTC
d_gene: TRBD2; v_gene: TRBV11-2; j_gene: TRBJ2-4; abundance: few; CDR3aa: CASSWTSGNIQYF; CDR3nt: TGTGCCAGCAGCTGGACTAGCGGAAACATTCAGTACTTC
d_gene: TRBD1; v_gene: TRBV20-1; j_gene: TRBJ1-6; abundance: few; CDR3aa: CSARPRQGGIYNSPLHF; CDR3nt: TGCAGTGCTAGACCCCGACAGGGGGGGATATATAATTCACCCCTCCACTTT
d_gene: NA; v_gene: TRBV9; j_gene: TRBJ1-5; abundance: many; CDR3aa: CASSVDGSNQPQHF; CDR3nt: TGTGCCAGCAGCGTAGACGGTAGCAATCAGCCCCAGCATTTT
d_gene: NA; v_gene: TRBV30; j_gene: TRBJ2-7; abundance: many; CDR3aa: CAWSVPGSPHEQYF; CDR3nt: TGTGCCTGGAGTGTACCCGGGAGTCCCCACGAGCAGTACTTC
d_gene: NA; v_gene: TRBV7-2; j_gene: TRBJ2-5; abundance: many; CDR3aa: CASSFRQVETQYF; CDR3nt: TGTGCCAGCAGCTTTCGACAGGTGGAGACCCAGTACTTC
d_gene: TRBD2; v_gene: TRBV5-1; j_gene: TRBJ2-7; abundance: many; CDR3aa: CASSLTLAVSYEQYF; CDR3nt: TGCGCCAGCAGCTTGACACTAGCGGTCTCCTACGAGCAGTACTTC
d_gene: TRBD2; v_gene: TRBV20-1; j_gene: TRBJ2-3; abundance: NA; CDR3aa: CSASPVASGRWDTQYF; CDR3nt: TGCAGTGCTAGTCCGGTTGCTAGCGGGCGGTGGGATACGCAGTATTTT
d_gene: NA; v_gene: TRBV11-2; j_gene: TRBJ2-5; abundance: many; CDR3aa: CASSLVGLWGETQYF; CDR3nt: TGTGCCAGCAGCTTAGTGGGTCTCTGGGGGGAGACCCAGTACTTC